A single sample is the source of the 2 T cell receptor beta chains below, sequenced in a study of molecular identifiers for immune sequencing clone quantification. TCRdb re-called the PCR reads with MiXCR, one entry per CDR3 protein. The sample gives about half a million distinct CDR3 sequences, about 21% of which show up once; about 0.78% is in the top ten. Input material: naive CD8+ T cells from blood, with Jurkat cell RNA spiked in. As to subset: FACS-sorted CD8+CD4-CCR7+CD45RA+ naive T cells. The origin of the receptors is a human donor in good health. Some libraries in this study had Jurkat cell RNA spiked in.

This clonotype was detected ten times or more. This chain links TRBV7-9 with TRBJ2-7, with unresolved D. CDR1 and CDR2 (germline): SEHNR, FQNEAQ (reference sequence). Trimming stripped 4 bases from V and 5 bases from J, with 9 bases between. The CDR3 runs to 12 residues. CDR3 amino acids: CASSYHPNEQYF. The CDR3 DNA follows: TGTGCCAGCAGCTACCACCCGAACGAGCAGTACTTC.

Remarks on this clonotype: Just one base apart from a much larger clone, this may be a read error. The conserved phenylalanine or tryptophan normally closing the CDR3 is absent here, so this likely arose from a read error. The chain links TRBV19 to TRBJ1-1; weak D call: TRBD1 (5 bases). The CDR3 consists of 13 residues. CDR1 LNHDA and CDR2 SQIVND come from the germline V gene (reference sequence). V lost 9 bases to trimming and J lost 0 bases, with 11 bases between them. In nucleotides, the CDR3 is TGTGCCAGGATGACAGTCATGAACACTGAAGCTTTCCTT. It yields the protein CARMTVMNTEAFL.